This passage covers 14 T cell receptor beta chains from one sample sequenced in a study of blood T cell repertoires in COVID-19. Profiling relied on immunoSEQ multiplex PCR, and the TCRdb table lists in-frame clones only, not all of them. This table has around 150,000 clones, 80% to 90% appearing once. The sample comprised peripheral blood. Source of these receptors: a man in his 60s with acute or convalescent COVID-19.

This clone appeared once. The chain uses TRBV11-2 and TRBJ1-2, with 7 nucleotides matching TRBD1. The CDR3 has 15 amino acids. The germline V gene has CDR1 SGHAT and CDR2 FQNNGV. The V and J ends lost 4 bases and 8 bases, in that order; junction bases with no gene match: 13. The CDR3 nucleotides are TGTGCCAGCAGCTCGTACAGGGGAATGGATTGGGGCTACACCTTC. Protein sequence: CASSSYRGMDWGYTF.

V usage is TRBV5-1 and J usage is TRBJ2-3; 11 bases align to TRBD1. The germline V gene encodes CDR1 SGHRS and CDR2 YFSETQ. The CDR3 is made up of 15 amino acids. V gave up 2 bases and J gave up 5 bases; unmatched junction bases: 4. This CDR3 is CASSFTGTGGDTQYF. CDR3 sequence (DNA): TGCGCCAGCAGCTTTACCGGGACAGGGGGAGATACGCAGTATTTT.

The CDR3 bases are TGCGCCAGCAGCTCCCGAAACAACCCAACTAATGAAAAACTGTTTTTT. This encodes CASSSRNNPTNEKLFF. V usage is TRBV5-1 and J usage is TRBJ1-4; D is unresolved. The germline CDR1 and CDR2 sequences are SGHRS and YFSETQ. Trimming stripped 3 bases from V and 0 bases from J, with 12 bases between. This CDR3 region has 16 residues.

The CDR3 sequence is CASSSGVLGAQHF. Written as DNA, the CDR3 is TGTGCCAGCAGTTCAGGGGTCCTGGGGGCCCAGCATTTT. V and J are TRBV28 and TRBJ1-5, with D tentatively TRBD1 (6 bases). The CDR3 spans 13 residues. Germline V lookup: CDR1 MDHEN, CDR2 SYDVKM. V was trimmed by 4 bases and J by 11 bases, leaving 15 bases between them. Variable domain in full (rest from reference TRBV28 and TRBJ1-5): DVKVTQSSRYLVKRTGEKVFLECVQDMDHENMFWYRQDPGLGLRLIYFSYDVKMKEKGDIPEGYSVSREKKERFSLILESASTNQTSMYLCASSSGVLGAQHFGDGTRLSIL.

The CDR3 here is CASSYSTDNNQPQHF. CDR3 coding DNA: TGTGCCAGCAGTTACTCGACGGACAACAATCAGCCCCAGCATTTT. The rearrangement joins TRBV6-5 to TRBJ1-5; a possible D gene is TRBD1 (5 bases). The CDR3 totals 15 residues. Germline V gives CDR1 MNHEY, CDR2 SVGAGI. V was clipped by 0 bases and J by 3 bases, with 9 bases between them.

This sequence joins TRBV27 and TRBJ2-7; D is unclear. V lost 2 bases and J 6 bases, leaving 5 bases between the germline ends. Germline-derived CDR1 and CDR2 are MNHEY and SMNVEV (reference sequence). This CDR3 contains 11 residues. CDR3 sequence: CASSLLGEQYF. The CDR3 nucleotides read TGTGCCAGCAGTTTACTCGGCGAGCAGTACTTC.

The chain employs TRBV28 and TRBJ1-2, with D hard to call. Trimming cost V 4 bases and J 2 bases, with 11 bases left between them. Germline V gives CDR1 MDHEN, CDR2 SYDVKM. The CDR3 loop spans 14 amino acids. The CDR3 DNA reads TGTGCCAGCAGTTCCCCTGCCCAGAACTATGGCTACACCTTC. Amino acids: CASSSPAQNYGYTF.

The chain carries TRBV7-8 and TRBJ2-1, with 8 bases that match TRBD1. The V gene's germline CDR1 is SGHVS and CDR2 FQNEAQ. The junction had 9 bases not matched to a gene; V was cut back by 2 bases and J by 3 bases. The CDR3 sequence is 17 residues long. The CDR3, as DNA: TGTGCCAGCAGCTTAAGGGTTCTTGGACAGGGCTACAATGAGCAGTTCTTC. It specifies CASSLRVLGQGYNEQFF.

The V and J genes are TRBV27 and TRBJ2-7, with unresolved D. The CDR3 runs to 14 residues. V dropped 4 bases and J dropped 4 bases, with 14 bases sitting between them. Germline CDR1 and CDR2: MNHEY and SMNVEV (reference sequence). CDR3 protein: CASSSLVRKYEQYF. As DNA, the CDR3 is TGTGCCAGCAGTTCGCTAGTGAGGAAATACGAGCAGTACTTC.

The chain recombines TRBV29-1 with TRBJ1-1; D gene unclear. V was pared by 7 bases and J by 2 bases, with 11 bases between. This CDR3 has 12 residues. Per germline, CDR1 SQVTM and CDR2 ANQGSEA. CDR3: CSANRGNTEAFF. As DNA, the CDR3 is TGCAGCGCCAACCGTGGCAACACTGAAGCTTTCTTT.

The gene calls are TRBV5-4 and TRBJ2-7; 9 nucleotides match TRBD1. This CDR3 spans 16 amino acids. The V gene end was trimmed by 0 bases and the J gene end by 5 bases; junction bases not matched to a gene: 9. Germline V CDR1 and CDR2: SGHNT, YYREEE (reference sequence). Here the CDR3 DNA reads TGTGCCAGCAGCTTGGGTTCCGGGACAGGGATCAACGAGCAGTACTTC. Translating gives CASSLGSGTGINEQYF. The whole variable domain, filled in from reference TRBV5-4 and TRBJ2-7, reads ETGVTQSPTHLIKTRGQQVTLRCSSQSGHNTVSWYQQALGQGPQFIFQYYREEENGRGNFPPRFSGLQFPNYSSELNVNALELDDSALYLCASSLGSGTGINEQYFGPGTRLTVT.

The rearrangement joins TRBV28 to TRBJ1-2; D gene uncertain. V was pared by 1 base and J by 7 bases, with 16 bases between. CDR3 length equals 15 residues. Germline CDR1 MDHEN, CDR2 SYDVKM. This CDR3 reads CASSLSPSRFGGYTF. The CDR3 region has the DNA TGTGCCAGCAGTTTATCCCCATCCCGGTTCGGTGGCTACACCTTC.

The CDR3 nucleotides are TGTGCCAGCAGTTTCCCGGGTAGCGGCCGGGCACACGAGCAGTACTTC. Translation gives CASSFPGSGRAHEQYF. The rearrangement joins TRBV28 to TRBJ2-7; D perhaps matches TRBD2 (6 bases). The germline gives CDR1 MDHEN, CDR2 SYDVKM. There are 16 residues in the CDR3. The V and J ends lost 3 bases and 5 bases respectively, with 20 bases between them.

The V and J genes are TRBV5-1 and TRBJ2-1; 8 bases map to TRBD2. The CDR3 loop spans 16 amino acids. Losses at the gene ends were 4 bases for V and 5 bases for J; bases not matched to a gene: 11. In germline, CDR1 is SGHRS, CDR2 YFSETQ. The CDR3 nucleotides are TGCGCCAGCAGCCCGCGGGGGGCGGGTTCCGACAATGAGCAGTTCTTC. Its protein product is CASSPRGAGSDNEQFF.